The clone carrying this T cell receptor (beta chain) was observed a handful of times. This sample stems from a study of blood T cells in healthy people across ages. For the second PCR, which ran for 7 to 11 cycles, a sample-barcoded 5' primer and a J-beta primer mix were used. MiXCR, run by TCRdb on the 5' RACE reads, gives a single entry per CDR3 protein. Counted here are more than 650,000 distinct CDR3 sequences, 20% to 30% occurring once; the ten biggest clones make up about 2.9%. Trimming pared 6 bases from V and 5 bases from J, leaving 14 bases between. Germline-derived CDR1 and CDR2 are MNHEY and SMNVEV (reference sequence). CDR3 size: 13 residues. The same sample was also used in a study of T cells of mothers and their children.

The J gene is TRBJ2-7, the V gene TRBV27; no clear D. The sequenced sample was blood. The receptor was derived from a boy younger than 18 in good health. The CDR3 region has the DNA TGTGCCAGCAGACTAACCAAGTCCCACGAGCAGTACTTC. Translating it yields CASRLTKSHEQYF.